Each of the 19 T cell receptor beta chains below was sequenced from the same sample in a study of blood T cell repertoires in COVID-19. The assay was immunoSEQ multiplex PCR, and TCRdb's table has in-frame clones only and misses some. The sample records about 150,000 clones, approximately 85% being singletons. Sequences were obtained from peripheral blood. These receptors were collected from an elderly man with COVID-19, enrolled during active disease.

This clone has more than one count but fewer than ten. V usage is TRBV3-1 (or the pseudogene TRBV3-2) and J usage is TRBJ1-2, with a possible D match to TRBD1 (5 bases). This CDR3 spans 15 amino acids. V was trimmed by 1 base and J by 6 bases, leaving 15 bases between them. In germline, CDR1 is LGHDT, CDR2 YNNKEL (reference sequence). The CDR3 DNA follows: TGTGCCAGCAGCCAAGTCGTCAGGGCGGCGCATGGCTACACCTTC. This sequence encodes CASSQVVRAAHGYTF.

This clone was seen only a few times. The chain links TRBV7-9 to TRBJ1-3; 9 nucleotides agree with TRBD1. The CDR3 has 15 amino acids. The J segment lost 8 bases and the V segment lost 5 bases, leaving 10 bases of the junction unmatched. Germline V gene sequence: CDR1 SEHNR, CDR2 FQNEAQ (reference sequence). The CDR3 here is CASSLGGQGRHTIYF. Here the CDR3 DNA reads TGTGCCAGCAGCCTAGGGGGACAGGGAAGGCACACCATATATTTT.

The chain uses TRBV25-1 and TRBJ1-3, with D hard to call. V was clipped by 3 bases and J by 0 bases, with 9 bases between them. The CDR3 is made up of 15 amino acids. Per germline, CDR1 MGHDK and CDR2 SYGVNS. The CDR3 DNA reads as TGTGCCAGCAGTGACCTAGCGGACTCTGGAAACACCATATATTTT. It codes for CASSDLADSGNTIYF.

This chain links TRBV5-4 with TRBJ2-1, with 7 bases that match TRBD2. CDR1 is SGHNT, CDR2 YYREEE, per germline (reference sequence). Unmatched junction bases numbered 10, after V lost 0 bases and J lost 4 bases. The CDR3 totals 17 residues. CDR3 amino acids: CASSLDSWAGVYNEQFF. The CDR3 bases are TGTGCCAGCAGCTTGGATTCGTGGGCGGGGGTTTACAATGAGCAGTTCTTC.

This chain links TRBV6-5 with TRBJ1-5, with a tentative D call TRBD1 (6 bases). V shed 7 bases and J shed 11 bases, with 12 bases lying between them. The CDR3 is made up of 11 amino acids. Germline lookup yields CDR1 MNHEY and CDR2 SVGAGI. In nucleotides, the CDR3 is TGTGCCAGCACGGAGGGGGGGGCCCAGCATTTT. Translated: CASTEGGAQHF.

The rearrangement joins TRBV11-1 to TRBJ1-4; 7 positions agree with TRBD1. The CDR3 loop spans 15 amino acids. In germline, CDR1 is SGHAT, CDR2 FQDESV (reference sequence). V was clipped by 3 bases and J by 3 bases; unmatched bases: 4. CDR3 loop: CASSFQQGSNEKLFF. CDR3 bases: TGTGCCAGCAGCTTCCAACAGGGGTCTAATGAAAAACTGTTTTTT.

The chain combines TRBV6-1 with TRBJ1-5; TRBD1 agrees at 7 bases. The CDR3 totals 17 residues. The germline CDR1 and CDR2 sequences are MNHNS and SASEGT. The trim removed 1 base at V and 7 bases at J, leaving 13 bases unmatched. The CDR3 DNA reads as TGTGCCAGCAGTGAAGGGTACGGGGCAGGGGGTAGCCAGCCCCAGCATTTT. Its translation is CASSEGYGAGGSQPQHF.

This sequence joins TRBV4-3 and TRBJ2-7; 8 bases fit TRBD1. The V gene's germline CDR1 is LGHNA and CDR2 YSLEER. Germline trimming cut 5 bases from V and 1 base from J; bases unmatched to any gene: 10. CDR3 length: 16 amino acids. The CDR3 coding sequence is TGCGCCAGCAGCTACTCCGGGACAGGAGAATCCTACGAGCAGTACTTC. Its translation: CASSYSGTGESYEQYF.

The chain employs TRBV18 and TRBJ2-3; D ambiguous. Trimming left V 3 bases short and J 3 bases short, with 4 bases between. The CDR3 has 12 amino acids. The germline V gene encodes CDR1 KGHSH and CDR2 LQKENI. CDR3: CASSPTTDTQYF. In DNA form, the CDR3 reads TGTGCCAGCTCACCGACAACAGATACGCAGTATTTT.

The V and J genes are TRBV3-1 (or the pseudogene TRBV3-2) and TRBJ1-2; TRBD1 matches 9 bases. CDR3 size: 16 residues. V lost 2 bases and J lost 3; bases outside the gene matches: 7. The germline CDR1 and CDR2 sequences are LGHDT and YNNKEL (reference sequence). The CDR3 DNA follows: TGTGCCAGCAGCCAAACAGGGGGCGGTACTCACTATGGCTACACCTTC. This translates into CASSQTGGGTHYGYTF.

The V gene is TRBV18, the J gene TRBJ2-5; TRBD1 matches 9 bases. Germline trimming cut 4 bases from V and 4 bases from J; bases unmatched to any gene: 4. This CDR3 is built from 14 residues. In germline, CDR1 is KGHSH, CDR2 LQKENI. As DNA, the CDR3 is TGTGCCAGCTCACAGGGACAGGGAGGAGAGACCCAGTACTTC. The encoded protein is CASSQGQGGETQYF.

The chain links TRBV2 to TRBJ1-2; no clear D gene. This CDR3 is 15 amino acids long. The ends were cut back, 7 bases at V and 4 bases at J, with 19 bases in the middle. Germline V gives CDR1 SNHLY, CDR2 FYNNEI. The DNA for the CDR3 is TGTGCCAGCACACCACCACAGCCGGGGATCTATGGCTACACCTTC. This encodes CASTPPQPGIYGYTF.

The rearrangement links TRBV5-4 to TRBJ1-1, with D possibly TRBD1 on 6 matching bases. In germline, CDR1 is SGHNT, CDR2 YYREEE (reference sequence). There are 15 residues in the CDR3. The V and J ends lost 5 bases and 3 bases respectively, with 17 bases between them. CDR3 in amino acids: CASSYSDRIHTEAFF. In nucleotides, the CDR3 is TGTGCCAGCAGTTATTCCGACAGGATCCACACTGAAGCTTTCTTT.

The rearrangement links TRBV6-5 to TRBJ1-1; D might be TRBD1 (5 bases). V shed 6 bases and J shed 1 base, with 9 bases lying between them. The V gene's germline CDR1 is MNHEY and CDR2 SVGAGI. The CDR3 runs to 13 residues. DNA for the CDR3: TGTGCCAGCAGCCGCGGACAGAACACTGAAGCTTTCTTT. Encoded protein: CASSRGQNTEAFF.

This clone was counted only a few times. V is TRBV9 and J is TRBJ2-1, with 9 bases that match TRBD1. V dropped 3 bases and J dropped 5; count of bases not matched to a gene: 6. The CDR3 is 15 residues long. The germline V gene encodes CDR1 SGDLS and CDR2 YYNGEE. CDR3 bases: TGTGCCAGCAGCGAACAGGGGGCGGACAACAATGAGCAGTTCTTC. Its protein product is CASSEQGADNNEQFF.

The rearrangement joins TRBV4-1 to TRBJ1-4; D is possibly TRBD1 (6 bases). The CDR3 sequence is 15 residues long. The V end was cut by 0 bases, the J end by 8 bases, with 13 bases between. Germline V gives CDR1 MGHRA, CDR2 YSYEKL. The CDR3 here is CASSQESRGREKLFF. CDR3 coding DNA: TGCGCCAGCAGCCAAGAATCGAGGGGGAGAGAAAAACTGTTTTTT.

The V call is TRBV30, the J call TRBJ1-4; D may be TRBD1 (5 bases). Germline CDR1 reads GTSNPN; CDR2 reads SVGIG (reference sequence). The CDR3 length is 17 residues. Trimming stripped 0 bases from V and 1 base from J, with 15 bases between. The CDR3: CAWSVVNRNGTNEKLFF. The CDR3 region has the DNA TGTGCCTGGAGTGTAGTTAACAGGAATGGAACTAATGAAAAACTGTTTTTT.

V is TRBV5-5 and J is TRBJ2-5; 12 bases agree with TRBD2. CDR1 is SGHKS, CDR2 YYEKEE, per germline (reference sequence). This CDR3 has 18 residues. With 4 bases clipped from V and 0 bases from J, the junction kept 10 bases outside the gene matches. Written as DNA, the CDR3 is TGTGCCAGCAGCCGGACTAGCGGGGCCACGGGGTACCAAGAGACCCAGTACTTC. Protein product: CASSRTSGATGYQETQYF.

The chain links TRBV7-4 to TRBJ1-6; the D is unclear. The CDR3 is 9 amino acids. The germline gives CDR1 SGHVT, CDR2 SQSDAQ. V lost 10 bases, J lost 18 bases, and 13 bases lay in between. The CDR3 DNA sequence: TGTGCCAACCGATTAGTTCCCCACTTT. Encoded protein: CANRLVPHF. Together with reference TRBV7-4 and TRBJ1-6, the CDR3 gives the full variable domain: GAGVSQSPRYKVAKRGRDVALRCDSISGHVTLYWYRQTLGQGSEVLTYSQSDAQRDKSGRPSGRFSAERPERSVSTLKIQRTEQGDSAVYLCANRLVPHFGNGTRLTVT.